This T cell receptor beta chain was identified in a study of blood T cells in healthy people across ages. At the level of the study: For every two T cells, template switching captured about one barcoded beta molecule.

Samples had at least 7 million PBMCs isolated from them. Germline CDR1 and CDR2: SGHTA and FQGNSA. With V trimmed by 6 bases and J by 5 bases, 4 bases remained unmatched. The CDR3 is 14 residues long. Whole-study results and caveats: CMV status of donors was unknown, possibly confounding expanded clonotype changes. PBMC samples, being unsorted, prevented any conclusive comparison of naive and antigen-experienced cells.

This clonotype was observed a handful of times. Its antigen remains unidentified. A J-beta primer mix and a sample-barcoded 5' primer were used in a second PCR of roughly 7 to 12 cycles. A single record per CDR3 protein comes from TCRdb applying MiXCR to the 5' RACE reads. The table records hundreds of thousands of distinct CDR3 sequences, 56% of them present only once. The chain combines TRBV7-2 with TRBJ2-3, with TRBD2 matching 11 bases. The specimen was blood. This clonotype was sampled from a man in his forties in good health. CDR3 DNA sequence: TGTGCCAGCAGGGAAACTAGCGGGAGAGATACGCAGTATTTT. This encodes CASRETSGRDTQYF.